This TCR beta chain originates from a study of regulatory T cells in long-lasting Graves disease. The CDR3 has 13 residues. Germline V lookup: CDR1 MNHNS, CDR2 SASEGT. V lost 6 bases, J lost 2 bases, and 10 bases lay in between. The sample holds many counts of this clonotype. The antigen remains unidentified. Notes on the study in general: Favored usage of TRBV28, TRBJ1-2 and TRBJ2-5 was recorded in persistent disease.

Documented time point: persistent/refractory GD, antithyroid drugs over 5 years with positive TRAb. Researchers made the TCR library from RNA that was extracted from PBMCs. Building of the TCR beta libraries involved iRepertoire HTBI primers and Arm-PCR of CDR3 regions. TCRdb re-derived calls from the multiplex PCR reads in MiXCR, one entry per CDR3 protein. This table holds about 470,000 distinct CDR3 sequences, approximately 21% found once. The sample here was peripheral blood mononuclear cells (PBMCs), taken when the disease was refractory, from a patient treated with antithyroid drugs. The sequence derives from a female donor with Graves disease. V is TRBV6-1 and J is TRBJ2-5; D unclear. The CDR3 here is CASRGFGQETQYF. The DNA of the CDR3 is TGTGCCAGCAGAGGTTTTGGTCAAGAGACCCAGTACTTC.